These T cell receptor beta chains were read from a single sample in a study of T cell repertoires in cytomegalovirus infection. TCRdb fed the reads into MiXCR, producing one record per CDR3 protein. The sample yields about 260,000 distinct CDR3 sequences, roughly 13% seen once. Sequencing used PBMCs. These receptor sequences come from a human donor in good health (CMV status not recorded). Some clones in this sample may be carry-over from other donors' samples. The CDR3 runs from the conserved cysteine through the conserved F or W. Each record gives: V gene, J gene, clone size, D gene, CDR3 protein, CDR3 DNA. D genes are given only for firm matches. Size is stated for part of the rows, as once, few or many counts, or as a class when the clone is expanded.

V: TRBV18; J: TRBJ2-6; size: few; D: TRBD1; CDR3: CASSPQGAFPGANVLTF; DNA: TGTGCCAGCTCACCTCAGGGGGCTTTTCCTGGGGCCAACGTCCTGACTTTC
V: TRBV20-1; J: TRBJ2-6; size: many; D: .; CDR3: CSARGSSGANVLTF; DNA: TGCAGTGCTAGAGGGAGCTCTGGGGCCAACGTCCTGACTTTC
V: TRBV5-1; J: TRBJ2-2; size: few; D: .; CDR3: CASSFRISSNTGELFF; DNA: TGCGCCAGCAGCTTTAGGATCTCCTCCAACACCGGGGAGCTGTTTTTT
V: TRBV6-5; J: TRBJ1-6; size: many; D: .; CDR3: CASSYSLERRGSPLHF; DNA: TGTGCCAGCAGTTACTCGTTGGAGCGTCGCGGTTCACCCCTCCACTTT
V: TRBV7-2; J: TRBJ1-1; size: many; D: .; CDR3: CASSWGRDTEAFF; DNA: TGTGCCAGCAGCTGGGGGAGGGACACTGAAGCTTTCTTT
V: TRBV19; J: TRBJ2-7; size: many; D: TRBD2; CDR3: CADIAGVNEQYF; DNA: TGTGCCGATATAGCGGGAGTCAACGAGCAGTACTTC
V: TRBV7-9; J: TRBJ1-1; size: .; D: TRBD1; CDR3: CASSLYRGLDEAFF; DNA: TGTGCCAGCAGCCTATACAGGGGGCTTGATGAAGCTTTCTTT
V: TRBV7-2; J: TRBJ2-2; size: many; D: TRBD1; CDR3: CASSFGQGDTGELFF; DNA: TGTGCCAGCAGCTTTGGACAGGGAGACACCGGGGAGCTGTTTTTT
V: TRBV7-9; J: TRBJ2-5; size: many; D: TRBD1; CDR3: CASSLSGGRQGQETQYF; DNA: TGTGCCAGCAGCTTATCAGGGGGGAGACAGGGGCAAGAGACCCAGTACTTC
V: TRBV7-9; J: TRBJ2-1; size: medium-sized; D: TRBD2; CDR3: CASSPTGTNHGQEQFF; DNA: TGTGCCAGCAGCCCCACCGGGACTAACCATGGCCAGGAGCAGTTCTTC
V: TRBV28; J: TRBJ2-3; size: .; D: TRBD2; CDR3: CASSLRLTSDSTDTQYF; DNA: TGTGCCAGCAGTTTACGTTTGACTAGCGATAGCACAGATACGCAGTATTTT
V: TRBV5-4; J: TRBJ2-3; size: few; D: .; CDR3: CASSLWTDGTDTQYF; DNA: TGTGCCAGCAGCTTGTGGACAGATGGCACAGATACGCAGTATTTT
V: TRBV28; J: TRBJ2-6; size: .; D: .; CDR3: CASSLAGQGANVLTF; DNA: TGTGCCAGCTCTTTGGCGGGACAGGGGGCCAACGTCCTGACTTTC
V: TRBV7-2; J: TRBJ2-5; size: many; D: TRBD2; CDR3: CASSGLAGLQETQYF; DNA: TGTGCCAGCAGCGGACTAGCGGGGCTTCAAGAGACCCAGTACTTC
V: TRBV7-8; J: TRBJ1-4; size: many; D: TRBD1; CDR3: CASSFRRGRGANEKLFF; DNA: TGTGCCAGCAGCTTTAGGAGGGGGCGAGGGGCTAATGAAAAACTGTTTTTT
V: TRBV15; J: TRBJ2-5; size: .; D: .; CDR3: CATSGLDGQYF; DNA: TGTGCCACCAGCGGCTTAGATGGCCAGTACTTC
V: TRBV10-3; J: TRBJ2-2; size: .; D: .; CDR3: CAILVANTGELFF; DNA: TGTGCCATCCTAGTCGCGAACACCGGGGAGCTGTTTTTT
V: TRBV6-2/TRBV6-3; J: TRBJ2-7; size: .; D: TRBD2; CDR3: CASRIAGGNEQYF; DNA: TGTGCCAGCAGAATAGCGGGAGGTAACGAGCAGTACTTC
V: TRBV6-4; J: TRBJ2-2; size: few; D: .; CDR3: CASSDAADLYTGELFF; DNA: TGTGCCAGCAGTGACGCCGCGGATCTTTACACCGGGGAGCTGTTTTTT
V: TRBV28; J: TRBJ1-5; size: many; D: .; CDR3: CASSRPTGRNNQPQHF; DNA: TGTGCCAGCAGTAGACCCACGGGACGGAATAATCAGCCCCAGCATTTT
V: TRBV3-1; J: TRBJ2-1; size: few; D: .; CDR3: CASSQDYGYNEQFF; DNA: TGTGCCAGCAGCCAAGATTACGGGTACAATGAGCAGTTCTTC
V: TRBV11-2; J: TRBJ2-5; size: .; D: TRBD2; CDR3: CASSAWGLEKKETQYF; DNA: TGTGCCAGCAGCGCATGGGGACTAGAGAAGAAAGAGACCCAGTACTTC
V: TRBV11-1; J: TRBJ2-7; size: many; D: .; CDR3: CASSLDRNYEQYF; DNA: TGTGCCAGCAGCTTAGACAGAAACTACGAGCAGTACTTC
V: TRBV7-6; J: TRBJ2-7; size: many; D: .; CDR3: CASSLIREVGEQYF; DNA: TGTGCCAGCAGCTTAATTAGGGAAGTGGGCGAGCAGTACTTC
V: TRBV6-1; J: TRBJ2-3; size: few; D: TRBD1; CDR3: CASKVRGSDTQYF; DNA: TGTGCCAGCAAGGTCAGGGGGTCAGATACGCAGTATTTT
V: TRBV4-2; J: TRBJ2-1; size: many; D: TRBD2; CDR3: CASSQERLAGGGEQFF; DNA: TGTGCCAGCAGCCAAGAAAGACTAGCGGGGGGTGGTGAGCAGTTCTTC
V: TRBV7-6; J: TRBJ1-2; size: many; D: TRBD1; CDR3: CASSDGTGLFHTF; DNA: TGTGCCAGCAGCGATGGGACAGGGTTGTTCCACACCTTC
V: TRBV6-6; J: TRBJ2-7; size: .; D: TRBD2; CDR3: CASSYSGTSGYEQYF; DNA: TGTGCCAGCAGTTACTCCGGGACTAGCGGGTACGAGCAGTACTTC
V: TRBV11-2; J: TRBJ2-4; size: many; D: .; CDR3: CASSSNRENIQYF; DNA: TGTGCCAGCAGCTCAAACCGGGAAAACATTCAGTACTTC
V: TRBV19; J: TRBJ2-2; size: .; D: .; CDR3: CASFGRAGELFF; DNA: TGTGCCAGTTTCGGGCGGGCCGGGGAGCTGTTTTTT
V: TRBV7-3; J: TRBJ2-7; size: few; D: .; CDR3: CASSLRGSNEQYF; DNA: TGTGCCAGCAGCTTACGGGGTTCCAACGAGCAGTACTTC
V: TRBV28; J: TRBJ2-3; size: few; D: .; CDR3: CASSSPDRAGDTQYF; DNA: TGTGCCAGCAGTTCCCCGGACAGAGCGGGAGATACGCAGTATTTT
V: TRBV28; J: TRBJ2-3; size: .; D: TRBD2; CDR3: CATRTSGSGDTQYF; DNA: TGTGCCACCCGGACTAGCGGGAGCGGCGATACGCAGTATTTT
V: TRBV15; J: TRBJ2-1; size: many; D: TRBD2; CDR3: CATSRDGFRLAGEIEQFF; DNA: TGTGCCACCAGCAGGGACGGGTTCCGACTAGCGGGAGAAATTGAGCAGTTCTTC